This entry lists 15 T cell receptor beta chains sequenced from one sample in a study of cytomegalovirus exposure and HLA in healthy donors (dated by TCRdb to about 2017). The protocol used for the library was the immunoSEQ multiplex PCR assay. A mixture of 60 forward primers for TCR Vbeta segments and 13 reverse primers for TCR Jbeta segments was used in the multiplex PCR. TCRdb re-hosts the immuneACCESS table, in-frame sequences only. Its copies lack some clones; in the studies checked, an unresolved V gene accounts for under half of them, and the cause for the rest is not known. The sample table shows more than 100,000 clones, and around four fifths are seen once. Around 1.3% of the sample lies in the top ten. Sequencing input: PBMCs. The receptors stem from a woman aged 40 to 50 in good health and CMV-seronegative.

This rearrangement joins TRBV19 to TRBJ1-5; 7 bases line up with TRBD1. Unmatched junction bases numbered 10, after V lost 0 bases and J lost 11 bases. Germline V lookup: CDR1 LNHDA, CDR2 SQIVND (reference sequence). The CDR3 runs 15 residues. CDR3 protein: CASSIDEGAVMAQHF. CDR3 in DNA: TGTGCCAGTAGTATAGATGAGGGGGCGGTGATGGCCCAGCATTTT.

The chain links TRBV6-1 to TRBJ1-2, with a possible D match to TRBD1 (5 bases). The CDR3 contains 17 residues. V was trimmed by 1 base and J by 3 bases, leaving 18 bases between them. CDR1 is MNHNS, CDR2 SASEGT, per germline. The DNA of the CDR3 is TGTGCCAGCAGTGAAGGGCAGGGATGGTCCCTAGACTATGGCTACACCTTC. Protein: CASSEGQGWSLDYGYTF.

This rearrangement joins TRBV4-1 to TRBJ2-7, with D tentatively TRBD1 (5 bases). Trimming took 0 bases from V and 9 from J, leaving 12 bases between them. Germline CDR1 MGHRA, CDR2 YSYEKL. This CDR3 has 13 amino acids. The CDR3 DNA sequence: TGCGCCAGCAGCCAAGATCCACAGGCGGTGCAGTACTTC. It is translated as CASSQDPQAVQYF.

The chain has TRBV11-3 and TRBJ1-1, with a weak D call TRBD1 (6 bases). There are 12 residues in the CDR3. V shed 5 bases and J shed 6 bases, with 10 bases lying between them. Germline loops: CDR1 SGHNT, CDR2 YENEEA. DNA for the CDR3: TGTGCCAGCAGCCAGGCAGGGGCTGAAGCTTTCTTT. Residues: CASSQAGAEAFF.

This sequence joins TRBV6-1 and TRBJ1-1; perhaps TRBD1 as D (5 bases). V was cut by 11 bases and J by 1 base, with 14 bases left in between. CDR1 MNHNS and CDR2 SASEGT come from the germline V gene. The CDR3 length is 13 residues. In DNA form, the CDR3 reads TGTGCCCGCCGCAGGGCAAAGAACACTGAAGCTTTCTTT. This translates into CARRRAKNTEAFF.

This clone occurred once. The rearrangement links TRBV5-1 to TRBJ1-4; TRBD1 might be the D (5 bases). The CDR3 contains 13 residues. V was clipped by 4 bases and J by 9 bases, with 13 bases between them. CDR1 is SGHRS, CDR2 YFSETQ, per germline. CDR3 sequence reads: CASSIREGQKLFF. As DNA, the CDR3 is TGCGCCAGCAGCATCCGGGAGGGACAAAAACTGTTTTTT.

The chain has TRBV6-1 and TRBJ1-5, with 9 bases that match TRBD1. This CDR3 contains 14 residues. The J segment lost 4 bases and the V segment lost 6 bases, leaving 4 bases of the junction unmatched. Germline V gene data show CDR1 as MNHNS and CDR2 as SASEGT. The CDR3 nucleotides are TGTGCCAGCAGGGGACAGGGTACAAATCAGCCCCAGCATTTT. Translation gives CASRGQGTNQPQHF.

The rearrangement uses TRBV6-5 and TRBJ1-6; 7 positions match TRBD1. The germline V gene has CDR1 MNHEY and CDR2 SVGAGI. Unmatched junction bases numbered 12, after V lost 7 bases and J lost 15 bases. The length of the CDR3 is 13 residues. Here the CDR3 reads CASTLRDSKNLHF. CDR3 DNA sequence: TGTGCCAGCACCCTCCGGGACAGCAAAAACCTCCACTTT.

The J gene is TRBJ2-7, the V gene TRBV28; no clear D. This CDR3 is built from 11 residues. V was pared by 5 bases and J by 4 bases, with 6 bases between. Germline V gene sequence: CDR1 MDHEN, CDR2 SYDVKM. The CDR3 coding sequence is TGTGCCAGCAGTCCCCGGTACGAGCAGTACTTC. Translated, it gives CASSPRYEQYF.

The CDR3 region is CATGALYRGSTDTQYF. CDR3 nucleotides: TGTGCCACCGGAGCCCTATACAGGGGTAGCACAGATACGCAGTATTTT. The chain employs TRBV5-6 and TRBJ2-3; TRBD1 matches at 7 bases. This CDR3 region has 16 residues. Germline V lookup: CDR1 SGHDT, CDR2 YYEEEE. V lost 9 bases and J lost 0; bases outside the gene matches: 13.

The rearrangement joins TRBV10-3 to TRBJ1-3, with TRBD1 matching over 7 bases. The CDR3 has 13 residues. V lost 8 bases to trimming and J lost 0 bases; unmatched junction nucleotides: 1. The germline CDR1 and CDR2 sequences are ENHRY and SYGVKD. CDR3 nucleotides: TGTGCCATCCGGGACAGCTCTGGAAACACCATATATTTT. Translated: CAIRDSSGNTIYF.

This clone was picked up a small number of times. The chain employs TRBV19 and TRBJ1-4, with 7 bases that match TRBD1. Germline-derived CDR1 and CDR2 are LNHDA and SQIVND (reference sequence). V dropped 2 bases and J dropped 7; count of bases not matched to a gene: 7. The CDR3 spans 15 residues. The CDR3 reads CASSIIGQALEKLFF. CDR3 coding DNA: TGTGCCAGTAGTATAATAGGACAGGCCCTTGAAAAACTGTTTTTT.

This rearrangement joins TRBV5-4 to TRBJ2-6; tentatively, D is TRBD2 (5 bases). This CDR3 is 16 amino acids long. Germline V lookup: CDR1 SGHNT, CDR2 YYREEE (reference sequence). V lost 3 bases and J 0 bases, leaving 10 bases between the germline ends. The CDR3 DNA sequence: TGTGCCAGCAGCTGGCGGACTCGCTCTGGGGCCAACGTCCTGACTTTC. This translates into CASSWRTRSGANVLTF.

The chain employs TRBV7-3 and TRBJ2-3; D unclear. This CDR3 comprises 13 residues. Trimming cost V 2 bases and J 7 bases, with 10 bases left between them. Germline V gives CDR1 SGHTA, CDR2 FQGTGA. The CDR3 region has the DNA TGTGCCAGCAGCTTAGGCGGCCTCAATACGCAGTATTTT. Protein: CASSLGGLNTQYF.

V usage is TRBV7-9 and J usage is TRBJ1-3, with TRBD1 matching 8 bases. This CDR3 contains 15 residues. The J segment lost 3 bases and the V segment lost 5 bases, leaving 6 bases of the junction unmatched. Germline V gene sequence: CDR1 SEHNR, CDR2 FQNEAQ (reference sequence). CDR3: CASSGDRGLGNTIYF. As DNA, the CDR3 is TGTGCCAGCAGCGGAGACAGGGGTCTTGGAAACACCATATATTTT.